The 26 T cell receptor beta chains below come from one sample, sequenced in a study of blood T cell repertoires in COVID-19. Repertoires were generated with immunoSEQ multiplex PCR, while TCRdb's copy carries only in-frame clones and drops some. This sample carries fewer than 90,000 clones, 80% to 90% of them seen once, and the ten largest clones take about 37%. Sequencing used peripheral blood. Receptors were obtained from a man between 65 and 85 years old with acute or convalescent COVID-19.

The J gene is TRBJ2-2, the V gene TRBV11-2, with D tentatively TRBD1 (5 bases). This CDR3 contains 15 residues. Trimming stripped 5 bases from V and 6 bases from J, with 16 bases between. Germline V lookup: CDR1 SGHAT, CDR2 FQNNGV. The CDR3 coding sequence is TGTGCCAGCAGCGCCCAGACAGTCGCAGCCGGGGAGCTGTTTTTT. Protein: CASSAQTVAAGELFF.

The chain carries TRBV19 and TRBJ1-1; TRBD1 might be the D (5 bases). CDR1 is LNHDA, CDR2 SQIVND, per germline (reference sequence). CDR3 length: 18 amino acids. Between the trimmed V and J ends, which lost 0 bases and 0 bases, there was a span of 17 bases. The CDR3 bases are TGTGCCAGTAGTATAGATCTGATTCCCGGGGGTGTGAACACTGAAGCTTTCTTT. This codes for CASSIDLIPGGVNTEAFF.

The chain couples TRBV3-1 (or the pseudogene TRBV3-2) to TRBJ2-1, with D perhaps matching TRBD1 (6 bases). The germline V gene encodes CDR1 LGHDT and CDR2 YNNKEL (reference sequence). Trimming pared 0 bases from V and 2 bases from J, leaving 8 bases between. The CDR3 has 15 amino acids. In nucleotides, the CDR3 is TGTGCCAGCAGCCAAGAGGGGACACCCTACAATGAGCAGTTCTTC. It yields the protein CASSQEGTPYNEQFF.

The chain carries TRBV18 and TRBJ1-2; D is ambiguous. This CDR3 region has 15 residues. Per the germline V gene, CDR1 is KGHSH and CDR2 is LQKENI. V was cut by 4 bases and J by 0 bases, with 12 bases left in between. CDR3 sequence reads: CASSQEKRPNYGYTF. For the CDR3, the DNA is TGTGCCAGCTCACAGGAGAAGCGGCCTAACTATGGCTACACCTTC. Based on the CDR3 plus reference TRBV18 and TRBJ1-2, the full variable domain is NAGVMQNPRHLVRRRGQEARLRCSPMKGHSHVYWYRQLPEEGLKFMVYLQKENIIDESGMPKERFSAEFPKEGPSILRIQQVVRGDSAAYFCASSQEKRPNYGYTFGSGTRLTVV.

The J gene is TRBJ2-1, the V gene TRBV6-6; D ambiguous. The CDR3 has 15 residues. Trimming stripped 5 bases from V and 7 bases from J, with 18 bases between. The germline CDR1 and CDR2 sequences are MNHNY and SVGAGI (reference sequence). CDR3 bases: TGTGCCAGCAGTCGCCCCCTCGGAGAAGGAAATGAGCAGTTCTTC. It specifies CASSRPLGEGNEQFF.

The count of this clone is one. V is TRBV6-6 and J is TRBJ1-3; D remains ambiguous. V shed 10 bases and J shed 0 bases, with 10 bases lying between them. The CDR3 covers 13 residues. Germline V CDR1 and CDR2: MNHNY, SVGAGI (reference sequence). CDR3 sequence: CAITQSSGNTIYF. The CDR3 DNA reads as TGTGCCATCACACAGAGCTCTGGAAACACCATATATTTT.

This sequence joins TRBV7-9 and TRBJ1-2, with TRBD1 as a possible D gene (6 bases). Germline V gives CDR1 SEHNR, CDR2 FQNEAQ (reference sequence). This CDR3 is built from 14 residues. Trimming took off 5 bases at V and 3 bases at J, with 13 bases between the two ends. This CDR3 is CASSRTQGHYGYTF. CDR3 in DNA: TGTGCCAGCAGCCGCACTCAGGGGCACTATGGCTACACCTTC. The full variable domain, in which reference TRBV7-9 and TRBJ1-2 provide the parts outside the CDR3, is DTGVSQNPRHKITKRGQNVTFRCDPISEHNRLYWYRQTLGQGPEFLTYFQNEAQLEKSRLLSDRFSAERPKGSFSTLEIQRTEQGDSAMYLCASSRTQGHYGYTFGSGTRLTVV.

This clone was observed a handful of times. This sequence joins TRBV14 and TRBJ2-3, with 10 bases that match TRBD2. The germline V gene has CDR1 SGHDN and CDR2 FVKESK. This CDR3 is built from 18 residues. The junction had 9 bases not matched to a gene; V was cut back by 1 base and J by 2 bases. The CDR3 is CASSQGASGSTATDTQYF. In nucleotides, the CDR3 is TGTGCCAGCAGCCAAGGGGCTAGCGGGAGTACCGCCACAGATACGCAGTATTTT.

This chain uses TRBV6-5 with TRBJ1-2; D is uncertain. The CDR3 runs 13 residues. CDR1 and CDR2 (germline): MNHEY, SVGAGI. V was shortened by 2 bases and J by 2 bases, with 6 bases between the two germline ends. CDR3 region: CASSYERNYGYTF. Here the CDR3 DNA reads TGTGCCAGCAGTTACGAACGGAACTATGGCTACACCTTC.

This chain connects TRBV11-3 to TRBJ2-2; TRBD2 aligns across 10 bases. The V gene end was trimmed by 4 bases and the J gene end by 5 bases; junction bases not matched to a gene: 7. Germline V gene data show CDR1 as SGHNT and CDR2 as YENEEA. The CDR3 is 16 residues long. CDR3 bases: TGTGCCAGCAGCTGGGGTCAACTAGCGGGAACCGGGGAGCTGTTTTTT. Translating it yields CASSWGQLAGTGELFF.

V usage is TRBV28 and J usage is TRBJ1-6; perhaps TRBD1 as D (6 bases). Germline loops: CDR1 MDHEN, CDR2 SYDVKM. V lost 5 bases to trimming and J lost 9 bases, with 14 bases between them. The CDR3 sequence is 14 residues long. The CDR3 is CASSTGTSVSPLHF. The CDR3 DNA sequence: TGTGCCAGCAGTACCGGGACAAGTGTTTCACCCCTCCACTTT.

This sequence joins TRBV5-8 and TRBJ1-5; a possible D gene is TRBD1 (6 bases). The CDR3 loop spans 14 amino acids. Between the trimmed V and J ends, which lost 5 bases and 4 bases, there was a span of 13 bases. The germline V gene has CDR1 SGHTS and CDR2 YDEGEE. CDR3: CASRPWTANQPQHF. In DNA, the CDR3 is TGTGCCAGCAGACCTTGGACAGCAAATCAGCCCCAGCATTTT.

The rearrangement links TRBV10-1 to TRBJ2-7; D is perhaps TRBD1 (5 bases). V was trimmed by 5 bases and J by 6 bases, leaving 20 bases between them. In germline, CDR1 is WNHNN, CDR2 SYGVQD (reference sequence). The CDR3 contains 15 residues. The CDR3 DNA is TGCGCCAGCAGTAAAGGATCAGGGTCCGGGCGCGAGCAGTACTTC. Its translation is CASSKGSGSGREQYF.

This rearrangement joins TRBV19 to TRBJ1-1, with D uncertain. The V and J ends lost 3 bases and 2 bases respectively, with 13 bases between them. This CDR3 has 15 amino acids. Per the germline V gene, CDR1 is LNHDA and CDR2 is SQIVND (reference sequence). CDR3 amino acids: CASSIEGRINTEAFF. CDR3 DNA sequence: TGTGCCAGTAGTATCGAAGGCAGGATCAACACTGAAGCTTTCTTT.

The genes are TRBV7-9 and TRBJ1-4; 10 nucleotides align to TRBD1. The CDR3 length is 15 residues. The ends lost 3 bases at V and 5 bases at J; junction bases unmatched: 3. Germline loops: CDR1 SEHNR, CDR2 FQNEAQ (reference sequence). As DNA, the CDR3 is TGTGCCAGCAGCTTTGACAGGGGGCGGAATGAAAAACTGTTTTTT. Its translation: CASSFDRGRNEKLFF.

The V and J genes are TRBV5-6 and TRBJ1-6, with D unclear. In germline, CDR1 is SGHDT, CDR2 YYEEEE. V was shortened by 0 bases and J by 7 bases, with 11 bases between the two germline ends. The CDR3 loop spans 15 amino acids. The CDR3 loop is CASSLVQTLNSPLHF. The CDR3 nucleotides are TGTGCCAGCAGCTTGGTACAGACCCTGAATTCACCCCTCCACTTT.

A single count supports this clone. CDR3 region: CASSMPSGGADTGELFF. The CDR3 DNA sequence: TGTGCCAGCAGCATGCCTAGCGGGGGGGCCGACACCGGGGAGCTGTTTTTT. This rearrangement joins TRBV5-6 to TRBJ2-2, with 12 bases fitting TRBD2. CDR1 is SGHDT, CDR2 YYEEEE, per germline. Germline trimming cut 4 bases from V and 3 bases from J; bases unmatched to any gene: 7. There are 17 residues in the CDR3.

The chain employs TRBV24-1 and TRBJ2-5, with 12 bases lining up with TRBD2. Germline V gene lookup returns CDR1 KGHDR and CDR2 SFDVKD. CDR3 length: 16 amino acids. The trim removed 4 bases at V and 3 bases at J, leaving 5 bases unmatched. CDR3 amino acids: CATSDLGLAGKETQYF. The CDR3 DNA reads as TGTGCCACCAGTGACCTTGGACTAGCGGGAAAAGAGACCCAGTACTTC.

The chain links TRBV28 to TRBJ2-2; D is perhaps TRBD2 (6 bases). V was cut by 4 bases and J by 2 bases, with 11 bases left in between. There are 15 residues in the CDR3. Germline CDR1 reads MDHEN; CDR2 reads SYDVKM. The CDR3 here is CASSSTGSNTGELFF. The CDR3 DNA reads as TGTGCCAGCAGTTCAACCGGGAGCAACACCGGGGAGCTGTTTTTT.

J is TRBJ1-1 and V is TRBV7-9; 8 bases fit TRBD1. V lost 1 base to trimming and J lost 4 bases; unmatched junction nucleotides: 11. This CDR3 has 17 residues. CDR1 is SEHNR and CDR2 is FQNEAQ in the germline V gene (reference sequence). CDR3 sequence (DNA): TGTGCCAGCAGCTTAGACCCTCAGGGGGCGCGAGGCACTGAAGCTTTCTTT. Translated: CASSLDPQGARGTEAFF. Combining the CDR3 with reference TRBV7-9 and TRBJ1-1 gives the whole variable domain DTGVSQNPRHKITKRGQNVTFRCDPISEHNRLYWYRQTLGQGPEFLTYFQNEAQLEKSRLLSDRFSAERPKGSFSTLEIQRTEQGDSAMYLCASSLDPQGARGTEAFFGQGTRLTVV.

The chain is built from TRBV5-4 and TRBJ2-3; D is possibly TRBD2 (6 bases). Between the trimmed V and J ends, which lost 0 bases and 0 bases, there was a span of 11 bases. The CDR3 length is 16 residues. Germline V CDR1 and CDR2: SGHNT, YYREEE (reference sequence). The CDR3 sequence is CASSLGGGWSTDTQYF. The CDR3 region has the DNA TGTGCCAGCAGCTTGGGGGGAGGATGGAGCACAGATACGCAGTATTTT.

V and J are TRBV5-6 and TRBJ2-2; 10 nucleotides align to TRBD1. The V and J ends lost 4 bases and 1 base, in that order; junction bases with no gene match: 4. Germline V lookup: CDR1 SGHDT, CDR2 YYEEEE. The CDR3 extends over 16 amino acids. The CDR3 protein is CASSPDRGRNTGELFF. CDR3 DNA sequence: TGTGCCAGCAGCCCCGACAGGGGGCGGAACACCGGGGAGCTGTTTTTT.

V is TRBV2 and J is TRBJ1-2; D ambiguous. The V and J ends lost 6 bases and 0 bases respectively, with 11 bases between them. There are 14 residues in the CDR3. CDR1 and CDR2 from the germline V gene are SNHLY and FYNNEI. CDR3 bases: TGTGCCAGCAGGGAGGGTAAAGCTAACTATGGCTACACCTTC. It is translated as CASREGKANYGYTF.

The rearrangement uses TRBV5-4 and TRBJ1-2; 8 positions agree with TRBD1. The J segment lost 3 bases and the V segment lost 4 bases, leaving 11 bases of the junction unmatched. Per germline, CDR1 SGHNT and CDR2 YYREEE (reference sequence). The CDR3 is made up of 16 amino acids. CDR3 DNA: TGTGCCAGCAGCATTGGGGGGACAGGTCTACACTATGGCTACACCTTC. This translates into CASSIGGTGLHYGYTF. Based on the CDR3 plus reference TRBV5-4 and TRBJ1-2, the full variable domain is ETGVTQSPTHLIKTRGQQVTLRCSSQSGHNTVSWYQQALGQGPQFIFQYYREEENGRGNFPPRFSGLQFPNYSSELNVNALELDDSALYLCASSIGGTGLHYGYTFGSGTRLTVV.

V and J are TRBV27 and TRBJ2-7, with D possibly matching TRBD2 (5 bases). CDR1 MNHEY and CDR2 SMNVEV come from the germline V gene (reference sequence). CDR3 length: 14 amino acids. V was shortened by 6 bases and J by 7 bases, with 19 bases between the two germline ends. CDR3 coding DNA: TGTGCCAGCAGGAGGTCTGGGAGTATGCCGGAGCAGTACTTC. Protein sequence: CASRRSGSMPEQYF.

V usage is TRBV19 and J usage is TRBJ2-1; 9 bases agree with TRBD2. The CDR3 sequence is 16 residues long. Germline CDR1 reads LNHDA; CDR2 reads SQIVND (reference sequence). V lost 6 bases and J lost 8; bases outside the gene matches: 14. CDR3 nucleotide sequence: TGTGCCAGTAGGCCCAGATTGGCGGGAGGGCCCGATGAGCAGTTCTTC. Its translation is CASRPRLAGGPDEQFF.